This passage covers 23 T cell receptor beta chains from one sample sequenced in a study of T cell repertoires in aging, cancer and after chemotherapy. TRB rearrangements spanning V, D and J were amplified using mixed TRB-A/B primers. TCRdb reanalysed the multiplex PCR reads using MiXCR and keeps one entry per CDR3 protein. The profile covers about 2,900 distinct CDR3 sequences, with about 30% appearing a single time and about 4% taken by the ten largest. The template was genomic DNA from peripheral blood, not RNA. The sequenced sample was blood. The receptor set was obtained from a human donor with a solid tumor.

The chain recombines TRBV20-1 with TRBJ1-2; 7 bases agree with TRBD1. The V and J ends lost 7 bases and 6 bases, in that order; junction bases with no gene match: 11. The CDR3 runs 13 residues. The germline CDR1 and CDR2 sequences are DFQATT and SNEGSKA (reference sequence). CDR3: CSDRRGRHHGYTF. In DNA form, the CDR3 reads TGCAGTGACAGGAGGGGGCGTCACCATGGCTACACCTTC.

Note on this clonotype: Lacking the conserved final phenylalanine or tryptophan, this CDR3 likely reflects a read error. The gene calls are TRBV10-1 and TRBJ2-1, with a tentative D call TRBD1 (5 bases). Germline CDR1 reads WNHNN; CDR2 reads SYGVQD (reference sequence). Trimming removed 2 bases from V and 2 bases from J, with 10 bases in between. This CDR3 region has 15 residues. CDR3 bases: TGCGCCAGCAGTGAGGGTAGGGGCGCCTACAATGAGCAGTTCTTA. The encoded protein is CASSEGRGAYNEQFL.

The J gene is TRBJ1-6, the V gene TRBV12-3 or TRBV12-4, with D unresolved. This CDR3 contains 14 residues. The V end lost 1 base, the J end lost 2 bases, and 3 bases lay between the germline ends. The CDR3 coding sequence is TGTGCCAGCAGTTTAGGACCCTATAATTCACCCCTCCACTTT. Its translation: CASSLGPYNSPLHF.

Sample share makes this clonotype large. V is TRBV29-1 and J is TRBJ1-2, with D maybe TRBD1 (6 bases). Germline V CDR1 and CDR2: SQVTM, ANQGSEA. V lost 7 bases to trimming and J lost 2 bases, with 17 bases between them. The CDR3 runs 14 residues. CDR3 nucleotides: TGCAGCGCTGGAGGGGGGTCGATCAACTATGGCTACACCTTC. Translation gives CSAGGGSINYGYTF.

The chain employs TRBV6-5 and TRBJ2-1; 7 bases map to TRBD1. The CDR3 is made up of 13 amino acids. The germline gives CDR1 MNHEY, CDR2 SVGAGI. The junction had 6 bases not matched to a gene; V was cut back by 6 bases and J by 7 bases. CDR3 in DNA: TGTGCCAGCAGCTCGGGACAGCCTAATGAGCAGTTCTTC. This codes for CASSSGQPNEQFF.

This rearrangement joins TRBV6-2 or TRBV6-3 to TRBJ2-5; 9 bases are a match to TRBD2. This CDR3 region has 16 residues. Germline loops: CDR1 MNHEY, CDR2 SVGEGT. Trimming took 5 bases from V and 5 from J; bases not matched to a gene: 12. The CDR3 protein is CASSPIRREGIETQYF. CDR3 in DNA: TGTGCCAGCAGTCCCATTCGGCGGGAGGGCATCGAGACCCAGTACTTC.

The rearrangement uses TRBV6-6 and TRBJ2-1; 8 bases align to TRBD2. Per germline, CDR1 MNHNY and CDR2 SVGAGI (reference sequence). The V and J ends lost 0 bases and 4 bases, in that order; junction bases with no gene match: 8. CDR3 length equals 17 residues. The CDR3 protein is CASSYSNQRGIYNEQFF. In DNA form, the CDR3 reads TGTGCCAGCAGTTACTCGAATCAGCGGGGGATTTACAATGAGCAGTTCTTC.

The genes are TRBV6-2 or TRBV6-3 and TRBJ2-4, with 10 bases that match TRBD1. The CDR3 consists of 18 residues. From germline, CDR1 is MNHEY and CDR2 SVGEGT. V was pared by 5 bases and J by 0 bases, with 10 bases of the junction left unmatched. The CDR3: CASSDRDRGLLAKNIQYF. The CDR3 coding sequence is TGTGCCAGCAGTGACCGGGACAGGGGCCTTCTAGCCAAAAACATTCAGTACTTC.

This clonotype was detected only a few times. The chain couples TRBV5-4 to TRBJ1-1, with 7 bases that match TRBD1. The germline V gene encodes CDR1 SGHNT and CDR2 YYREEE (reference sequence). The J segment lost 2 bases and the V segment lost 1 base, leaving 5 bases of the junction unmatched. This CDR3 is built from 15 residues. The CDR3 bases are TGTGCCAGCAGCTTGAAGACAGGGCCAAACACTGAAGCTTTCTTT. The encoded protein is CASSLKTGPNTEAFF.

In this sample, this clonotype turned up a few times. The chain links TRBV29-1 to TRBJ2-3; D unclear. The CDR3 consists of 12 residues. Looked up from germline, CDR1 is SQVTM and CDR2 is ANQGSEA. The V gene lost 3 bases and the J gene lost 0 bases, with 4 bases spanning the gap. The CDR3 loop is CSVDTSTDTQYF. The CDR3 coding sequence is TGCAGCGTTGACACTAGCACAGATACGCAGTATTTT.

The CDR3 loop reads CASPSVATNEKLFF. The CDR3 bases are TGTGCCAGCCCTTCAGTTGCAACTAATGAAAAACTGTTTTTT. The chain combines TRBV7-3 with TRBJ1-4; D unresolved. The CDR3 totals 14 residues. Trimming pared 8 bases from V and 0 bases from J, leaving 10 bases between. The germline CDR1 and CDR2 sequences are SGHTA and FQGTGA.

This chain joins TRBV11-1 and TRBJ2-1, with D possibly being TRBD2 (6 bases). Germline lookup yields CDR1 SGHAT and CDR2 FQDESV (reference sequence). Trimming cost V 3 bases and J 7 bases, with 22 bases left between them. The length of the CDR3 is 17 residues. CDR3 in DNA: TGTGCCAGCAGCTTTAGTGGCGGGAACAGCCTGTCGAATGAGCAGTTCTTC. This encodes CASSFSGGNSLSNEQFF.

The J gene is TRBJ2-7, the V gene TRBV12-5; weak D call: TRBD1 (6 bases). The CDR3 extends over 13 amino acids. Germline CDR1 LGHNT, CDR2 FRNRAP. V lost 6 bases and J lost 2, with 11 bases in between. CDR3 sequence (DNA): TGTGCTAGTGGCCCGGGGACACCCTACGAGCAGTACTTC. This codes for CASGPGTPYEQYF.

This chain joins TRBV19 and TRBJ2-3, with 13 nucleotides matching TRBD2. V was pared by 5 bases and J by 4 bases, with 3 bases of the junction left unmatched. CDR1 is LNHDA, CDR2 SQIVND, per germline (reference sequence). The CDR3 spans 15 residues. The CDR3 region is CASSRLAGGADTQYF. The CDR3 nucleotides are TGTGCCAGTAGTCGACTAGCGGGAGGCGCAGATACGCAGTATTTT.

The chain recombines TRBV11-1 with TRBJ2-2, with 7 bases aligning to TRBD2. This CDR3 has 13 amino acids. CDR1 SGHAT and CDR2 FQDESV come from the germline V gene (reference sequence). Trimming at V came to 5 bases and at J to 6 bases, leaving 3 bases not matched to a gene. The CDR3 loop reads CASSLGRAGELFF. The CDR3 nucleotides read TGTGCCAGCAGCCTTGGGAGGGCCGGGGAGCTGTTTTTT. Complete variable domain (other parts from reference TRBV11-1 and TRBJ2-2): EAEVAQSPRYKITEKSQAVAFWCDPISGHATLYWYRQILGQGPELLVQFQDESVVDDSQLPKDRFSAERLKGVDSTLKIQPAELGDSAMYLCASSLGRAGELFFGEGSRLTVL.

This clonotype is deemed large (0.1 to 1%). The chain links TRBV30 to TRBJ1-5; D is unresolved. This CDR3 is built from 14 residues. V was clipped by 3 bases and J by 4 bases, with 13 bases between them. Germline lookup yields CDR1 GTSNPN and CDR2 SVGIG (reference sequence). Written as DNA, the CDR3 is TGTGCCTGGAGCAGACAAGCATCTAATCAGCCCCAGCATTTT. Amino acids: CAWSRQASNQPQHF.

A few counts support this clonotype. The V call is TRBV5-5, the J call TRBJ2-2, with TRBD2 as a possible D gene (5 bases). Trimming pared 0 bases from V and 4 bases from J, leaving 10 bases between. CDR1 and CDR2 from the germline V gene are SGHKS and YYEKEE (reference sequence). This CDR3 has 15 residues. The CDR3 region has the DNA TGTGCCAGCAGCTTGGCTTTGGACTTCACCGGGGAGCTGTTTTTT. Translating it yields CASSLALDFTGELFF.

The genes are TRBV5-1 and TRBJ1-5; D unresolved. V lost 4 bases, J lost 11 bases, and 19 bases lay in between. The germline V gene has CDR1 SGHRS and CDR2 YFSETQ. This CDR3 is 14 amino acids long. This chain's CDR3 is CASSPGGSLSTQHF. DNA for the CDR3: TGCGCCAGCAGCCCCGGTGGGTCACTATCAACCCAGCATTTT.

This clonotype was observed a handful of times. V is TRBV7-2 and J is TRBJ2-7; unclear D gene. The germline V and J ends were trimmed by 5 bases and 4 bases, with 12 bases remaining between them. Germline V gene lookup returns CDR1 SGHTA and CDR2 FQGNSA. The CDR3 is 13 residues long. The DNA for the CDR3 is TGTGCCAGCAGCCCAGACCCAAGGTACGAGCAGTACTTC. This gives the protein CASSPDPRYEQYF.

This clonotype has a single count. The chain couples TRBV20-1 to TRBJ2-5, with TRBD2 identical over 13 bases. CDR1 and CDR2 from the germline V gene are DFQATT and SNEGSKA (reference sequence). The CDR3 runs to 16 residues. The ends lost 3 bases at V and 1 base at J; junction bases unmatched: 5. The CDR3 is CSARGRLAGGQETQYF. The CDR3 nucleotides are TGCAGTGCTAGGGGCCGACTAGCGGGAGGCCAAGAGACCCAGTACTTC.

The chain links TRBV7-9 to TRBJ2-1; tentatively, D is TRBD2 (5 bases). The V and J ends lost 0 bases and 4 bases respectively, with 13 bases between them. Germline assignment: CDR1 SEHNR and CDR2 FQNEAQ (reference sequence). CDR3 length: 16 amino acids. Here the CDR3 reads CASSLAGGTGYNEQFF. DNA of the CDR3: TGTGCCAGCAGCTTAGCCGGAGGAACCGGATACAATGAGCAGTTCTTC.

The CDR3 spells CASSVRTGAQYF. CDR3 DNA sequence: TGCGCCAGCAGCGTCAGGACGGGGGCCCAGTACTTC. The genes are TRBV10-2 and TRBJ2-5; maybe TRBD2 (6 bases). Germline V gene lookup returns CDR1 WSHSY and CDR2 SAAADI. The CDR3 has 12 residues. Trimming shortened V by 6 bases and J by 9 bases, and 14 bases separated the two germline ends.

Relative to its sample, this clonotype is large (0.1 to 1%). The genes are TRBV29-1 and TRBJ1-2; 8 nucleotides agree with TRBD1. V lost 1 base to trimming and J lost 1 base; unmatched junction nucleotides: 5. The germline CDR1 and CDR2 sequences are SQVTM and ANQGSEA. This CDR3 comprises 15 residues. The CDR3: CSVEGQGNLNYGYTF. In DNA form, the CDR3 reads TGCAGCGTTGAAGGACAGGGGAACCTTAACTATGGCTACACCTTC.